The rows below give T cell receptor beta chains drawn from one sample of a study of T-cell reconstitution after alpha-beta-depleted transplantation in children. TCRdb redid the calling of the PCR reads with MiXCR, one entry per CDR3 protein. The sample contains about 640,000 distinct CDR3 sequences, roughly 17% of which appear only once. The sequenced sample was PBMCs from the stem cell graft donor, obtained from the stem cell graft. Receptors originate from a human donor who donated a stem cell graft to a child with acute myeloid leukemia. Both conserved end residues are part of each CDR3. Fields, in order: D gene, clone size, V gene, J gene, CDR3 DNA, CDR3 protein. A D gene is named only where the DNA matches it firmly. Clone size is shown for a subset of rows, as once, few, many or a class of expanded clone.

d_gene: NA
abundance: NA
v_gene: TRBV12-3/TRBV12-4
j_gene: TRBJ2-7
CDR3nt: TGTGCCAGCAGCCCCGGACGGGCCGTCGACGAGCAGTACTTC
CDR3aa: CASSPGRAVDEQYF

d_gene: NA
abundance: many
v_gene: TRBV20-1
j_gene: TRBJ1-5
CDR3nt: TGCAGTGCGGGGGGGGCGGGCAATCAGCCCCAGCATTTT
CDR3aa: CSAGGAGNQPQHF

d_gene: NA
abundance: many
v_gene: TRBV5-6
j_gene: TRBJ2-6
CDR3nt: TGTGCCAGCAGCTTGTTCAGGAGGTCTGGGGCCAACGTCCTGACTTTC
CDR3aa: CASSLFRRSGANVLTF

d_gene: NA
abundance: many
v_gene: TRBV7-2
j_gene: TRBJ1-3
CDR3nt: TGTGCCAGCACCACTCGGGACCGCTGGCGAAACACCATATATTTT
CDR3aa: CASTTRDRWRNTIYF

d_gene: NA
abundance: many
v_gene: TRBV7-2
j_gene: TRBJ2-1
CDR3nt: TGTGCCAGCAGCCCCACAGGCGTTTATGAGCAGTTCTTC
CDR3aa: CASSPTGVYEQFF

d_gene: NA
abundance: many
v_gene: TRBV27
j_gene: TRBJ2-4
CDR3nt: TGTGCCAGCAGTACCGCCGGGTTAGCCAAAAACATTCAGTACTTC
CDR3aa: CASSTAGLAKNIQYF

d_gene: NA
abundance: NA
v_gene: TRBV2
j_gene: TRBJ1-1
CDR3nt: TGTGCCAGCAGTGAAGGCCAGGGCGTGATGAACACTGAAGCTTTCTTT
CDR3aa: CASSEGQGVMNTEAFF

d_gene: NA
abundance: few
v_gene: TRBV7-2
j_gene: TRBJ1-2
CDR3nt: TGTGCCAGCAGCCCCTGGGCCCGGGCGGAGAGTGGCTACACCTTC
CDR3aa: CASSPWARAESGYTF

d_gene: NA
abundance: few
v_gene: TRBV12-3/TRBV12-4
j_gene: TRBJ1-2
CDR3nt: TGTGCCAGCACTCAGCCCTTAACAGGGACCTACACCTTC
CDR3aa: CASTQPLTGTYTF

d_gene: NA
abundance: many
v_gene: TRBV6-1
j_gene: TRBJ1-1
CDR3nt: TGTGCCAGCAGTCCCCCTTCCCAGACAGTTTGGTTCACTGAAGCTTTCTTT
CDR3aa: CASSPPSQTVWFTEAFF

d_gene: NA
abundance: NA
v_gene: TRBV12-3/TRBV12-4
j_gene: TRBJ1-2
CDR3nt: TGTGCCAGCAGGACCCCGAAGGGAAAAGGAGTTGGCTACACCTTC
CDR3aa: CASRTPKGKGVGYTF

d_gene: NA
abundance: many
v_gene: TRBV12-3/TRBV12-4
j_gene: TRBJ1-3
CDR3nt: TGTGCCAGCAGTGGGGATCTTGGAAACACCATATATTTT
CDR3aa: CASSGDLGNTIYF

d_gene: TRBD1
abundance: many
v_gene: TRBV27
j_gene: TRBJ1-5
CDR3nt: TGTGCCAGCAGTCCCGGACAGGGGGCAGGTACCCAGCATTTT
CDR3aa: CASSPGQGAGTQHF

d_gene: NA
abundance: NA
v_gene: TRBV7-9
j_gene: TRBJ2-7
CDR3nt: TGTGCCAGCAGCTTAGGCCGGGACACAGGGTTCTCCTACGAGCAGTACTTC
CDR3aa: CASSLGRDTGFSYEQYF

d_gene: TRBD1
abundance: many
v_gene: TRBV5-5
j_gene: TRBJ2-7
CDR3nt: TGTGCCAGCAGCTTCGGACAGGGCCCCACCTACGAGCAGTACTTC
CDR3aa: CASSFGQGPTYEQYF

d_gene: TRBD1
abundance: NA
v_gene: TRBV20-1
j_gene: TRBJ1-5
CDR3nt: TGCAGTGCTCCGACAGGGGAAAGGAATCAGCCCCAGCATTTT
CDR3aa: CSAPTGERNQPQHF

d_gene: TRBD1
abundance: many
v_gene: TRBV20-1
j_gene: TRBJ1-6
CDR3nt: TGCAGTGCTAGAAAGGGGCAGGGGGCGGCCGATGGTAATTCACCCCTCCACTTT
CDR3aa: CSARKGQGAADGNSPLHF

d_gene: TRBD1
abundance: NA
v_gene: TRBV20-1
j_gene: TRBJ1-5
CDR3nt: TGCAGTGTTAAGGGGGCAGGGGGCGGATCAAATCAGCCCCAGCATTTT
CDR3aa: CSVKGAGGGSNQPQHF

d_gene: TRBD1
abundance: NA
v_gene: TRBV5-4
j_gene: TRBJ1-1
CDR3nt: TGTGCCAGCAGCTACCGGGACAGGATAAACACTGAAGCTTTCTTT
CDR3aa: CASSYRDRINTEAFF

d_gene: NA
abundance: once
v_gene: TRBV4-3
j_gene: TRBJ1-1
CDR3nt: TGCGCCAGCAGCCAAGCGGTAGGCAATTACGCTTTCTTT
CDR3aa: CASSQAVGNYAFF

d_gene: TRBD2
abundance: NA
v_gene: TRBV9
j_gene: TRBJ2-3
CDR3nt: TGTGCCAGCAGCGCCCGAGCGGGGGGGCAGGGAGATACGCAGTATTTT
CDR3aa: CASSARAGGQGDTQYF

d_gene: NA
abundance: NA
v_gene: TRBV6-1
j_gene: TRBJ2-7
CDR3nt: TGTGCCAGCAGTGAAGGGACAACATACGAGCAGTACTTC
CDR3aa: CASSEGTTYEQYF

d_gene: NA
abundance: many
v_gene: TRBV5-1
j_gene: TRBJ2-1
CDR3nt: TGCGCCAGCAGCTTGGACAGGGTCTACAATGAGCAGTTCTTC
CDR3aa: CASSLDRVYNEQFF

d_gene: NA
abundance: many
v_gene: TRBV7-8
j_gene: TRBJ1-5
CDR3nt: TGTGCCAGCAGTTCGGGTACTCTAAATCAGCCCCAGCATTTT
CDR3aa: CASSSGTLNQPQHF

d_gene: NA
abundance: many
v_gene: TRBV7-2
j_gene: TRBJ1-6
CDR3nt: TGTGCCAGCAGCTTAGAGGGACGCAATTCACCCCTCCACTTT
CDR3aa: CASSLEGRNSPLHF

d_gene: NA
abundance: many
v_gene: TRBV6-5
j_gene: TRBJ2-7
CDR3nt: TGTGCCAGCAGTTCCGACGCGTCCTACGAGCAGTACTTC
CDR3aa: CASSSDASYEQYF

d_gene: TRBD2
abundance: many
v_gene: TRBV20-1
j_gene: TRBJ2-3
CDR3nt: TGCAGTGCTAGGCGGGGGTTCCCAGGGGATACGCAGTATTTT
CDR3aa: CSARRGFPGDTQYF

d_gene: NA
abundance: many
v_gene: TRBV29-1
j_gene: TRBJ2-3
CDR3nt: TGCAGCGTTGAAAAGATGACTAGCACAGATACGCAGTATTTT
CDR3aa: CSVEKMTSTDTQYF

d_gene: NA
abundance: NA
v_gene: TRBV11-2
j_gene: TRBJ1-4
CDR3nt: TGTGCCAGCAGCTCCAATCCTAATGAAAAACTGTTTTTT
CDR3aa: CASSSNPNEKLFF

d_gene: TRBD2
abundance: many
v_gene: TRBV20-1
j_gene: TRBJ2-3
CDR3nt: TGCAGTGCTAGAGTCACGGCCGGGACTAGCGGGGGGGGGCAGTATTTT
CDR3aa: CSARVTAGTSGGGQYF

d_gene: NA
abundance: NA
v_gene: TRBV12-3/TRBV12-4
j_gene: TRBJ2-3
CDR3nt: TGTGCCAGCAGTTTGGGGGGATTTAGCACAGATACGCAGTATTTT
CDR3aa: CASSLGGFSTDTQYF

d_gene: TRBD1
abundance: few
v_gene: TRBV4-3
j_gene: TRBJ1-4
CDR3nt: TGCGCCAGCAGCCAAGATCTACAAGGGGGCCGGGAAAAACTGTTTTTT
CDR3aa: CASSQDLQGGREKLFF

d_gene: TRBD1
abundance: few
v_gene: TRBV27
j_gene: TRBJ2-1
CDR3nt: TGTGCCAGCAGGGAGGGTGGGACAGGTCTGAATGAGCAGTTCTTC
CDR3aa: CASREGGTGLNEQFF

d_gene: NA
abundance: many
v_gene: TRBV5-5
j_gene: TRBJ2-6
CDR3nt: TGTGCCAGCAGCTTCGCACCCGGGAGCTCTGGGGCCAACGTCCTGACTTTC
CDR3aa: CASSFAPGSSGANVLTF

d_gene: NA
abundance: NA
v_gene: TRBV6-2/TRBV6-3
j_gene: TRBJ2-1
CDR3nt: TGTGCCAGCAGTTACTCGGGACGGGGCAATGAGCAGTTCTTC
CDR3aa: CASSYSGRGNEQFF

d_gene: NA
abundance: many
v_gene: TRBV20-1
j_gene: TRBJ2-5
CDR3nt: TGCAGTGCTAGAGCCCCACTAGCTAAGGAGACCCAGTACTTC
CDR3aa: CSARAPLAKETQYF

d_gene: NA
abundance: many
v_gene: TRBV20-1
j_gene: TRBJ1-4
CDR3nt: TGCAGTGCTAGGGAGGGTATTGGTGAAAAACTGTTTTTT
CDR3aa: CSAREGIGEKLFF

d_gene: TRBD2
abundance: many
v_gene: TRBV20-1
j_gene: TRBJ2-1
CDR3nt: TGCAGTGCTAGAGGTACTAGCGGGGAAGAGCAGTTCTTC
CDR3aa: CSARGTSGEEQFF

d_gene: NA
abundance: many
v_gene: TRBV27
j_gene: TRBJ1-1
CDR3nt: TGTGCCAGCGAATCAGGGATGGGGACTGAAGCTTTCTTT
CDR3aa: CASESGMGTEAFF

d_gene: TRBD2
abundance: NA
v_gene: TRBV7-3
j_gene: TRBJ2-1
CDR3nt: TGTGCCAGCAGGTACGGGGGGTCGGACAATGAGCAGTTCTTC
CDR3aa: CASRYGGSDNEQFF

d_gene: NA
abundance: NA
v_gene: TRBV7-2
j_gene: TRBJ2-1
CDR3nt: TGTGCCAGCAGCTTAGCCTTAATCACTAGGAGCTCCTACAATGAGCAGTTCTTC
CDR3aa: CASSLALITRSSYNEQFF

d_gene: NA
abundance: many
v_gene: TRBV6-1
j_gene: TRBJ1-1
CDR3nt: TGTGCCAGCAGCCCAATGACGACAAGGAACACTGAAGCTTTCTTT
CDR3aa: CASSPMTTRNTEAFF

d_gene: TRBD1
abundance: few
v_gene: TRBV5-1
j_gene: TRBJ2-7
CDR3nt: TGCGCCAGCAGTCATGCGGGACAGGACTACGAGCAGTACTTC
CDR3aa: CASSHAGQDYEQYF

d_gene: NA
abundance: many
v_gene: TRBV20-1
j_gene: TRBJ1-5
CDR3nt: TGCAGTGCTAGAGATCGGACCAAACCGAATCAGCCCCAGCATTTT
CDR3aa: CSARDRTKPNQPQHF

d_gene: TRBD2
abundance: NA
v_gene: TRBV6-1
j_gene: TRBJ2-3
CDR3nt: TGTGCCAGCAGTGGACCCCTAGCGGGGGCCCACACAGATACGCAGTATTTT
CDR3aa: CASSGPLAGAHTDTQYF

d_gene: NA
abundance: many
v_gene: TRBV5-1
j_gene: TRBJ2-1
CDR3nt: TGCGCCAGCAGCTTGCCCCACAGGAGCAGCACCTACAATGAGCAGTTCTTC
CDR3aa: CASSLPHRSSTYNEQFF

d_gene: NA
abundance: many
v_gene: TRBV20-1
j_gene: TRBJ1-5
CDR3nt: TGCAGTGCTAGAGGTGGGGGAAGGGAGGATCAGCCCCAGCATTTT
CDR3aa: CSARGGGREDQPQHF

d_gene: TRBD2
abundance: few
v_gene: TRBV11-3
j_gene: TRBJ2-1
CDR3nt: TGTGCCAGCAGCCGCCGGACGGGGGGATGGAATGAGCAGTTCTTC
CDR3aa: CASSRRTGGWNEQFF

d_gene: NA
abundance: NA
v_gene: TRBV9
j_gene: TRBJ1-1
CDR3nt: TGTGCCAGCAGCGCCACAGGGTTGGGTACTGAAGCTTTCTTT
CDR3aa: CASSATGLGTEAFF

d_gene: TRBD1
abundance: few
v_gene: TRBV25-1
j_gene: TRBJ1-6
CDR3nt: TGTGCCAGCAGTGAACAACCGACAGGGGTACGGTCACCCCTCCACTTT
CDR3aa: CASSEQPTGVRSPLHF

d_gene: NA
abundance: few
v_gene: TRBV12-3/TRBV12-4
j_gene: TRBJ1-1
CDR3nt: TGTGCCAGCAGGTCCGGGTCTTGGGAAGCTTTCTTT
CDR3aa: CASRSGSWEAFF

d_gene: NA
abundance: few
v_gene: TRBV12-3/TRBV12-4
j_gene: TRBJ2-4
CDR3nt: TGTGCCAGCAGTTTCGTGAAAGCCATTCAGTACTTC
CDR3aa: CASSFVKAIQYF